Listed below are T cell receptor beta chains from one sample, sequenced in a study of T cell responses to AZD1222 COVID-19 vaccine. Clones were sequenced by immunoSEQ multiplex PCR, and TCRdb holds only the in-frame ones, with some missing. The table shows about 120,000 clones, with 85% to 95% occurring only once. Sequencing used peripheral blood, obtained on day 0 of AZD1222 vaccination. The receptors come from an adult in good health. CDR3s include the opening cysteine and the closing phenylalanine or tryptophan. A D gene is named only where the DNA matches it firmly. Clone sizes are given selectively: once, few, many, or a class where the clone is expanded.

>TRBD1|TRBJ1-5|TRBV18|-
TGTGCCAGCTCACCACGATCGGGACAGACGATTAGCAATCAGCCCCAGCATTTT
CASSPRSGQTISNQPQHF
>-|TRBJ1-6|TRBV2|-
TGTGCCAGCAGTGTAGGGAATTCACCCCTCCACTTT
CASSVGNSPLHF
>TRBD1|TRBJ2-7|TRBV4-1|-
TGCGCCAGCAGCGACGTTGGACAGGGGACCCACGAGCAGTACTTC
CASSDVGQGTHEQYF
>-|TRBJ2-5|TRBV12-5|-
TGTGCTAGTGGTCTACAAGGAGAGACCCAGTACTTC
CASGLQGETQYF
>-|TRBJ2-3|TRBV7-9|-
TGTGCCAGCAGCCCGACTACTTTCCCTAGCACAGATACGCAGTATTTT
CASSPTTFPSTDTQYF
>-|TRBJ1-1|TRBV29-1|-
TGCAGCGTTGCTCTACTCCAGGGCACTGAAGCTTTCTTT
CSVALLQGTEAFF
>-|TRBJ1-6|TRBV5-1|-
TGCGCCAGCAGCTTGCCAGGGCTGCAGGATTCACCCCTCCACTTT
CASSLPGLQDSPLHF
>TRBD1|TRBJ1-1|TRBV11-2|-
TGTGCCAGCAGCACACAATCGACAGGGGCGGGCACTGAAGCTTTCTTT
CASSTQSTGAGTEAFF
>-|TRBJ1-5|TRBV6-5|-
TGTGCCAGCAGTTACTCGTACAGGGACGATCAGCCCCAGCATTTT
CASSYSYRDDQPQHF
>-|TRBJ1-5|TRBV30|once
TGTGCCTGGAGCGCATATAGCAATCAGCCCCAGCATTTT
CAWSAYSNQPQHF
>TRBD1|TRBJ2-7|TRBV18|-
TGTGCCAGCTCACCGCCGGGACAGGGAGCATACGAGCAGTACTTC
CASSPPGQGAYEQYF
>-|TRBJ2-2|TRBV19|few
TGTGCCAGTAGTCATCCGGGGATAGTGGCCGGGGAGCTGTTTTTT
CASSHPGIVAGELFF
>-|TRBJ2-7|TRBV3-1/TRBV3-2|-
TGTGCCAGCAGCCAATCTCCGAGCTCCTACGAGCAGTACTTC
CASSQSPSSYEQYF
>-|TRBJ1-6|TRBV5-1|-
TGCGCCAGCACGGAGCAGGGTGATTCACCCCTCCACTTT
CASTEQGDSPLHF
>TRBD1|TRBJ2-2|TRBV11-2|-
TGTGCCAGCAGCCACAGGGGGCGGAACACCGGGGAGCTGTTTTTT
CASSHRGRNTGELFF
>-|TRBJ1-1|TRBV9|-
TGTGCCAGCAGCGTAGTCCAAGGAAACACTGAAGCTTTCTTT
CASSVVQGNTEAFF
>-|TRBJ1-5|TRBV5-6|-
TGTGCCAGCAGTATGGGGCGGGGGTCAGGCAATCAGCCCCAGCATTTT
CASSMGRGSGNQPQHF
>-|TRBJ1-4|TRBV12-3/TRBV12-4|-
TGTGCCAGCAACTTCGGGCTGGAAAAACTGTTTTTT
CASNFGLEKLFF
>TRBD1|TRBJ1-1|TRBV19|-
TGTGCCAGTAGGACCGGGACAGGGGCCCCTGAAGCTTTCTTT
CASRTGTGAPEAFF
>TRBD2|TRBJ2-7|TRBV4-1|-
TGCGCCAGCAGCCAAGTGCGGGGGGGCTACGAGCAGTACTTC
CASSQVRGGYEQYF
>-|TRBJ2-3|TRBV2|-
TGTGCCAGCAGTGTTAACGGCGGCACAGATACGCAGTATTTT
CASSVNGGTDTQYF
>TRBD2|TRBJ2-1|TRBV6-5|-
TGTGCCAGCAGTTACTCACCCAGCGGGAGTTACAATGAGCAGTTCTTC
CASSYSPSGSYNEQFF
>-|TRBJ1-3|TRBV19|-
TGTGCCAGTAGCCCCTCGGCCAACTCTGGAAACACCATATATTTT
CASSPSANSGNTIYF
>TRBD1|TRBJ1-1|TRBV7-9|once
TGTGCCAGCAGCTTAGTGTTCTCGCGGACAGGCAAGAACACTGAAGCTTTCTTT
CASSLVFSRTGKNTEAFF
>-|TRBJ2-2|TRBV9|-
TGTGCCAGCACTGGGGGAGGATCAACCGGGGAGCTGTTTTTT
CASTGGGSTGELFF
>-|TRBJ1-1|TRBV11-3|once
TGTGCCAGCAGCCGAGACAGCCGTAACATGGGAGGAGCTTTCTTT
CASSRDSRNMGGAFF
>-|TRBJ2-1|TRBV14|-
TGTGCCAGCAGTCCGGGGGCTGCCTCCTACAATGAGCAGTTCTTC
CASSPGAASYNEQFF
>-|TRBJ2-5|TRBV6-5|-
TGTGCCAGCAGTCTCGGAGGTCGGGAGACCCAGTACTTC
CASSLGGRETQYF
>-|TRBJ1-2|TRBV5-5|once
TGTGCCAGCAGCTTGCTGGGGGACTATGGCTACACCTTC
CASSLLGDYGYTF
>-|TRBJ1-2|TRBV4-3|-
TGCGCCAGCAGCCAAGAGCCCCGGGCCTATGGCTACACCTTC
CASSQEPRAYGYTF
>TRBD1|TRBJ1-5|TRBV6-6|-
TGTGCCAGCAGTCGCCGGGACAGGGGTCCGGGCAATCAGCCCCAGCATTTT
CASSRRDRGPGNQPQHF
>-|TRBJ1-2|TRBV3-1/TRBV3-2|-
TGTGCCAGCAGTCTCGATGGAGCGGGGGCCGGGGGCTACACCTTC
CASSLDGAGAGGYTF
>-|TRBJ2-6|TRBV12-5|-
TGTGCTAGTGGTTTGGTAAGAGTCAGGGCCGGTGGGGCCAACGTCCTGACTTTC
CASGLVRVRAGGANVLTF
>-|TRBJ1-2|TRBV5-1|-
TGCGCCAGCAGCGCGGGGGGCACAAACTATGGCTACACCTTC
CASSAGGTNYGYTF
>TRBD1|TRBJ2-1|TRBV6-5|-
TGTGCCAGCAGCCGGGGACAGGACAACTACAATGAGCAGTTCTTC
CASSRGQDNYNEQFF
>-|TRBJ2-1|TRBV9|-
TGTGCCAGCAGCGTAGAAGGACGGGGCCATGAGCAGTTCTTC
CASSVEGRGHEQFF
>-|TRBJ1-1|TRBV6-5|-
TGTGCCAGCAGTCCCCTAGATGAAACTGAAGCTTTCTTT
CASSPLDETEAFF
>-|TRBJ1-4|TRBV4-1|-
TGCGCCAGCAGCCAGGCCGGGACGGCGAATGAAAAACTGTTTTTT
CASSQAGTANEKLFF
>-|TRBJ1-5|TRBV29-1|-
TGCAGCGCCCGCGCAGGGGATCAGCCCCAGCATTTT
CSARAGDQPQHF
>-|TRBJ1-3|TRBV10-2|-
TGCGCCAGCCGCCCAGACAGGGGAAACACCATATATTTT
CASRPDRGNTIYF
>-|TRBJ1-2|TRBV19|-
TGTGCCAGTAGTAGGCGACTTGGGGGCTACACCTTC
CASSRRLGGYTF
>-|TRBJ1-2|TRBV9|-
TGTGCCAGCAGCGCCCCTCAGGGTTTAGCTTATGGCTACACCTTC
CASSAPQGLAYGYTF
>TRBD1|TRBJ1-6|TRBV5-1|-
TGCGCCAGCAGACCCGGGACAGCCGACGCGTACCGGAATTCACCCCTCCACTTT
CASRPGTADAYRNSPLHF
>TRBD1|TRBJ2-3|TRBV9|-
TGTGCCAGCAGCGAAAGGGGACAGGGGATCGCAGATACGCAGTATTTT
CASSERGQGIADTQYF
>TRBD2|TRBJ2-3|TRBV19|-
TGTGCCAGTACGATAGGTGCTAGCGGGGTTCCGGGACGTCATACGCAGTATTTT
CASTIGASGVPGRHTQYF
>TRBD1|TRBJ1-2|TRBV6-5|-
TGTGCCAGCACGGGCTCTTGGACAGGGACCTATGGCTACACCTTC
CASTGSWTGTYGYTF
>-|TRBJ1-2|TRBV5-1|-
TGCGCCAGCAGCCCCGACAGAAACTATGGCTACACCTTC
CASSPDRNYGYTF
>TRBD1|TRBJ1-1|TRBV29-1|-
TGCAGCGCCATTCGACGGGACAGGCCAATGAACACTGAAGCTTTCTTT
CSAIRRDRPMNTEAFF
>-|TRBJ1-5|TRBV7-2|-
TGTGCCAGCAGCTTAGTGGGGAGTGGGAGTCAGCCCCAGCATTTT
CASSLVGSGSQPQHF
>TRBD2|TRBJ2-7|TRBV7-9|-
TGTGCCAGCAGCTTCGGACTAGCGGGGGGGCAGACAGAGCAGTACTTC
CASSFGLAGGQTEQYF
>-|TRBJ2-7|TRBV18|-
TGTGCCAGCTCACCGGACGGTACCTACGAGCAGTACTTC
CASSPDGTYEQYF